At least ten counts were recorded for the clone carrying this T cell receptor (beta chain). The sample belongs to a study of T-cell memory formation after mild COVID-19. The V and J ends lost 3 bases and 1 base respectively, with 6 bases between them. Germline CDR1 KGHSH, CDR2 LQKENI. CDR3 length: 13 amino acids. TCRdb re-analysed the 5' RACE reads in MiXCR, keeping a single row per CDR3 protein. Of some 150,000 distinct CDR3 sequences listed, 6% to 7% were seen once; the top ten hold approximately 2.2%. The sequenced material came from PBMCs or a T cell subset sorted from them (not recorded which). This sequence was found in an adult woman who had mild COVID-19 (a few samples of this study predate the infection). Cell type and time point are not known. This rearrangement joins TRBV18 to TRBJ1-1, with D possibly TRBD1 on 5 matching bases. The CDR3 protein is CASSPGQNTEAFF. The CDR3 nucleotides are TGTGCCAGCTCACCCGGACAGAACACTGAAGCTTTCTTT. Combining the CDR3 with reference TRBV18 and TRBJ1-1 gives the whole variable domain NAGVMQNPRHLVRRRGQEARLRCSPMKGHSHVYWYRQLPEEGLKFMVYLQKENIIDESGMPKERFSAEFPKEGPSILRIQQVVRGDSAAYFCASSPGQNTEAFFGQGTRLTVV.